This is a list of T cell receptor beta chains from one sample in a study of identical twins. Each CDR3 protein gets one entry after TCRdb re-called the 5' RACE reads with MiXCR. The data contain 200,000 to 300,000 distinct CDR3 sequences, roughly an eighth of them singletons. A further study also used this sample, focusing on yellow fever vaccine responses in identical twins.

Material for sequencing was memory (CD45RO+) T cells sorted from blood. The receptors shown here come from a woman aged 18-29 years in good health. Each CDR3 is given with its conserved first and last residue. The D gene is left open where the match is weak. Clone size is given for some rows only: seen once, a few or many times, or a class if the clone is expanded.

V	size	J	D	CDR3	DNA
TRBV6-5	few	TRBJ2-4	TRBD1	CASSSGQKLAKNIQYF	TGTGCCAGCAGTTCGGGACAGAAACTAGCCAAAAACATTCAGTACTTC
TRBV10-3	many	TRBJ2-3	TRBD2	CAITPGLDSDTQYF	TGTGCCATCACCCCGGGACTAGACTCAGATACGCAGTATTTT
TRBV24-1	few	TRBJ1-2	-	CATSDPGQDLNYGYTF	TGTGCCACCAGTGATCCCGGGCAGGACCTTAACTATGGCTACACCTTC
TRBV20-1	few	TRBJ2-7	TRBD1	CSAGQGAYEQYF	TGCAGTGCTGGACAGGGGGCATACGAGCAGTACTTC
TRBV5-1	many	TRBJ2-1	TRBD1	CASSLGQGVVDEQFF	TGCGCCAGCAGCTTGGGGCAGGGGGTGGTGGATGAGCAGTTCTTC
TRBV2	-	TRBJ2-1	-	CASSEGGAGVHNEQFF	TGTGCCAGCAGTGAAGGGGGGGCGGGAGTGCACAATGAGCAGTTCTTC
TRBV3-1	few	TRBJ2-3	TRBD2	CASNRLAGGSDTQYF	TGTGCCAGCAACCGGCTAGCGGGGGGGTCAGATACGCAGTATTTT
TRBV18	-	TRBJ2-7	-	CASLQGYEQYF	TGTGCCAGCTTACAGGGTTACGAGCAGTACTTC
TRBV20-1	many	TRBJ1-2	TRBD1	CSARDDRDYGYTF	TGCAGTGCTAGAGATGACAGGGACTATGGCTACACCTTC
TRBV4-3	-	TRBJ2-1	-	CASSQTTDSYNEQFF	TGCGCCAGCAGCCAAACTACTGACTCCTACAATGAGCAGTTCTTC
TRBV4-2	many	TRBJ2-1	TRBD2	CASSQDWLAGGSEQFF	TGTGCCAGCAGCCAAGACTGGCTAGCGGGCGGGTCCGAGCAGTTCTTC
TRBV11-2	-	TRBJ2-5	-	CASSPHPDIETQYF	TGTGCCAGCAGCCCCCACCCCGACATAGAGACCCAGTACTTC
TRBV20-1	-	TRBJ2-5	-	CSAYLGAQETQYF	TGCAGTGCTTATCTGGGGGCCCAGGAGACCCAGTACTTC
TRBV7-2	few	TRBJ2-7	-	CASRLAPLQEQYF	TGTGCCAGCAGGCTCGCCCCGCTACAGGAGCAGTACTTC
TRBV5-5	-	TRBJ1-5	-	CASSLGDRKQPQHF	TGTGCCAGCAGCTTAGGGGACCGCAAACAGCCCCAGCATTTT